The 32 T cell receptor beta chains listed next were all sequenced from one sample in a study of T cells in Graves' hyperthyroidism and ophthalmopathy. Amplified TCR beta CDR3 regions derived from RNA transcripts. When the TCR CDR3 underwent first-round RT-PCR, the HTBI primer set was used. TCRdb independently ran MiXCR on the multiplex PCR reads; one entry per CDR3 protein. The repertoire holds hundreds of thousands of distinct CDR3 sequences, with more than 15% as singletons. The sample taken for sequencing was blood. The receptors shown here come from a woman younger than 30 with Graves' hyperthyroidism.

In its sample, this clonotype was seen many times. The chain's CDR3 is CASSLMAADGEQFF. The CDR3 DNA reads as TGTGCCAGCAGTTTAATGGCCGCCGACGGTGAGCAGTTCTTC. The chain links TRBV12-3 or TRBV12-4 to TRBJ2-1; D uncertain. This CDR3 spans 14 amino acids. Trimming removed 2 bases from V and 9 bases from J, with 14 bases in between.

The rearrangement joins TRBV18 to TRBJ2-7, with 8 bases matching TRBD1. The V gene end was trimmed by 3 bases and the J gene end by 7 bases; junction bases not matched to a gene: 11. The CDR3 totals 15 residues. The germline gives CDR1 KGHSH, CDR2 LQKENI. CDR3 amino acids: CASSPEEGQVWEQYF. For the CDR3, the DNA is TGTGCCAGCTCACCTGAGGAGGGACAGGTATGGGAGCAGTACTTC.

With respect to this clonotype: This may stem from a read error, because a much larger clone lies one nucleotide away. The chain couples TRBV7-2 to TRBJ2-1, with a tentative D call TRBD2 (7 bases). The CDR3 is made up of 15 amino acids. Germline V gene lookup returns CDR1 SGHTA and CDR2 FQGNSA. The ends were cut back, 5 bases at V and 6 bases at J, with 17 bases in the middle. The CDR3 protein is CASSSEGGFCNEQFF. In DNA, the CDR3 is TGTGCCAGCAGCAGCGAGGGGGGGTTCTGCAATGAGCAGTTCTTC.

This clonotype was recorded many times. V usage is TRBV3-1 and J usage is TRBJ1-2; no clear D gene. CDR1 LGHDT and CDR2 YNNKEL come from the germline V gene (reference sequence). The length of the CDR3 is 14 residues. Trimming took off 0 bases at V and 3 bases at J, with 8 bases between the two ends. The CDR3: CASSQEAGDYGYTF. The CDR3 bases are TGTGCCAGCAGCCAAGAGGCCGGGGACTATGGCTACACCTTC.

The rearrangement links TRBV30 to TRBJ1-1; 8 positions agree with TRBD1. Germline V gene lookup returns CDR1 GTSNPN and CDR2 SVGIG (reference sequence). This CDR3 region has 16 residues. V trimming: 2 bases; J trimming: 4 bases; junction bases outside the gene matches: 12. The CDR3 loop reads CAWSSYERQGITEAFF. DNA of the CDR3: TGTGCCTGGAGTTCCTATGAAAGACAGGGGATCACTGAAGCTTTCTTT. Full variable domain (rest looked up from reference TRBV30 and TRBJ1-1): SQTIHQWPATLVQPVGSPLSLECTVEGTSNPNLYWYRQAAGRGLQLLFYSVGIGQISSEVPQNLSASRPQDRQFILSSKKLLLSDSGFYLCAWSSYERQGITEAFFGQGTRLTVV.

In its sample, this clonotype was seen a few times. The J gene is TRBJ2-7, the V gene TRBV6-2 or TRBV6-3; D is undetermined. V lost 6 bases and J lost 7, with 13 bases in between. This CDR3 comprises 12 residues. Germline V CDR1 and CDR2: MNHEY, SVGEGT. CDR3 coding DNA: TGTGCCAGCAGAGACGGCGGTCGTGAGCAGTACTTC. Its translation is CASRDGGREQYF.

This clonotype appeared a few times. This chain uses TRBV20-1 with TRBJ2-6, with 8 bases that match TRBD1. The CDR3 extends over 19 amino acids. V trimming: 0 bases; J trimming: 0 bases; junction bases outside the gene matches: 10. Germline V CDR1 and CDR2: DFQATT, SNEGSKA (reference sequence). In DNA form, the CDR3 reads TGCAGTGCTAGAGATCGGGACAGGATATTGAGCTCTGGGGCCAACGTCCTGACTTTC. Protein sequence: CSARDRDRILSSGANVLTF.

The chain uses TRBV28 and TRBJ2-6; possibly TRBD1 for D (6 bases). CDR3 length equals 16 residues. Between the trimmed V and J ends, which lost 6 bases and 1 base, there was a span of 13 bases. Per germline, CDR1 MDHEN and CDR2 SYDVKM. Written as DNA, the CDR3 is TGTGCCAGCAGAGTACAGGGACGGTCTGGGGCCAACGTCCTGACTTTC. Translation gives CASRVQGRSGANVLTF.

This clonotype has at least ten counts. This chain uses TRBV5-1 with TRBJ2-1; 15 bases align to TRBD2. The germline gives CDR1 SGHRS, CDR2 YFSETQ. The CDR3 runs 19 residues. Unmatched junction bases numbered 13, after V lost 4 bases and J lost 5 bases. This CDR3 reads CASSLGLAGGLHPDNEQFF. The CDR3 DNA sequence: TGCGCCAGCAGCCTGGGACTAGCGGGAGGCCTTCATCCCGACAATGAGCAGTTCTTC.

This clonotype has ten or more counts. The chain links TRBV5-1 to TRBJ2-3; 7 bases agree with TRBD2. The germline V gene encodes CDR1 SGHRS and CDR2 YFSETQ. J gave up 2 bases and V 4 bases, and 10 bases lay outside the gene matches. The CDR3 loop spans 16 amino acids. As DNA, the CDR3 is TGCGCCAGCAGCCGCGGGGAGGGAGACTCCACAGATACGCAGTATTTT. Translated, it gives CASSRGEGDSTDTQYF.

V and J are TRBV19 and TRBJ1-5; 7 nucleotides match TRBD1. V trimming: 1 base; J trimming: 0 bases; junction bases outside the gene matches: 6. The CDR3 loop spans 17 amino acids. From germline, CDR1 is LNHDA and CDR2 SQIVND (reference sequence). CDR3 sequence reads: CASSIGTGLYSNQPQHF. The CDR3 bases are TGTGCCAGTAGTATAGGGACAGGCCTGTATAGCAATCAGCCCCAGCATTTT. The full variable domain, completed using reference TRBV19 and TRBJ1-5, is DGGITQSPKYLFRKEGQNVTLSCEQNLNHDAMYWYRQDPGQGLRLIYYSQIVNDFQKGDIAEGYSVSREKKESFPLTVTSAQKNPTAFYLCASSIGTGLYSNQPQHFGDGTRLSIL.

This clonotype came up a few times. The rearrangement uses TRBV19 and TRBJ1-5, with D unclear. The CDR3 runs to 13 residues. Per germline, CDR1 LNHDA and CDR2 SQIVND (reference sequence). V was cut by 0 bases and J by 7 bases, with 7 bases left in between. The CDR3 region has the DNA TGTGCCAGTAGTATAGATCCACAACAGCCCCAGCATTTT. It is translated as CASSIDPQQPQHF.

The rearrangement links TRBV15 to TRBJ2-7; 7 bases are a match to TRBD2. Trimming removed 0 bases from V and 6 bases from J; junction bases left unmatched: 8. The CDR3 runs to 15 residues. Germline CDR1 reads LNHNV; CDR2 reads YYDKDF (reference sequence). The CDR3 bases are TGTGCCACCAGCAGAGATGGGAGGGGCTATGGCGAGCAGTACTTC. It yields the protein CATSRDGRGYGEQYF.

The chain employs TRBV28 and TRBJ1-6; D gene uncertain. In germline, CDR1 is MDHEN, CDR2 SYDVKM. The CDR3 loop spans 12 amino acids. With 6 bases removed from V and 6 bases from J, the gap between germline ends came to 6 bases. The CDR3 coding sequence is TGTGCCAGCAGACTCTTTAATTCACCCCTCCACTTT. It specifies CASRLFNSPLHF.

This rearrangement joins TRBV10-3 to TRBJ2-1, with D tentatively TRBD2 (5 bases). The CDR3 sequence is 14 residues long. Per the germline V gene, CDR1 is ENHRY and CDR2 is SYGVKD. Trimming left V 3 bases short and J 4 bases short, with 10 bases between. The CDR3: CAISDSGLYNEQFF. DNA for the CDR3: TGTGCCATCAGTGACAGTGGACTTTACAATGAGCAGTTCTTC.

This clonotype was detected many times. The CDR3 nucleotides are TGTGCCAGCAGCTTAGTTACGGGGGTCTACGAGCAGTACTTC. It yields the protein CASSLVTGVYEQYF. The rearrangement joins TRBV7-9 to TRBJ2-7; perhaps TRBD2 as D (6 bases). The CDR3 totals 14 residues. The germline V gene has CDR1 SEHNR and CDR2 FQNEAQ (reference sequence). Trimming took 1 base from V and 3 from J, leaving 10 bases between them.

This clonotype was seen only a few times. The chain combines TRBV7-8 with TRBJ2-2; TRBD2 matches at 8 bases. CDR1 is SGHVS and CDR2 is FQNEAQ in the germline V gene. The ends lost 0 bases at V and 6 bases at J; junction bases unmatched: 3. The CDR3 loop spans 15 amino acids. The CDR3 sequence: CASSLAGGGSGELFF. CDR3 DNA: TGTGCCAGCAGCTTAGCCGGGGGGGGTTCCGGGGAGCTGTTTTTT.

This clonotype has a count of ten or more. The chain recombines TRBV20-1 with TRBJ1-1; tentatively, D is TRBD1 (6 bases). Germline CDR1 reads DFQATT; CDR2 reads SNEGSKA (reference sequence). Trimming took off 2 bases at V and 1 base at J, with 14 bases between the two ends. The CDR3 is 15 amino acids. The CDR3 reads CSARPGVGANTEAFF. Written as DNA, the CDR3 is TGCAGTGCTAGACCAGGGGTGGGGGCGAACACTGAAGCTTTCTTT.

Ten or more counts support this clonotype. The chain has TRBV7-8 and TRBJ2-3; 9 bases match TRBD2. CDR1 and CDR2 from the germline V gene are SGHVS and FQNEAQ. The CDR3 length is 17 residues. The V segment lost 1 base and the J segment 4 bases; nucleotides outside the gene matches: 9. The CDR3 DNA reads TGTGCCAGCAGCTTAGGCCCGGGACTAGCTTTGTCAGATACGCAGTATTTT. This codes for CASSLGPGLALSDTQYF.

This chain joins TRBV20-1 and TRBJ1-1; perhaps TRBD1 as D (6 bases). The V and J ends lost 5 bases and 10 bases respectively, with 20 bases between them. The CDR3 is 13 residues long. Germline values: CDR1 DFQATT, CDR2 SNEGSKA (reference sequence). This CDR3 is CSAALGAGSGAFF. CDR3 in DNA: TGCAGTGCTGCTTTGGGGGCGGGAAGCGGAGCTTTCTTT.

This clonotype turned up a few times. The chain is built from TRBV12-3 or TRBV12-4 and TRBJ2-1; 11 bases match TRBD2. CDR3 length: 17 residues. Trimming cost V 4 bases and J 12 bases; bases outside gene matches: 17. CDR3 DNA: TGTGCCAGCAGTTCGGGACTAGCGGAGATACCTTTATATGGGCAGTTCTTC. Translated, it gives CASSSGLAEIPLYGQFF.

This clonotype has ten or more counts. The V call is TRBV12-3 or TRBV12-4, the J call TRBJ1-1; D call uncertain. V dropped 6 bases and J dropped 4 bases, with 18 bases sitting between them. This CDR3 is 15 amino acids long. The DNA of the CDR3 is TGTGCCAGCAGGCCTCTGATGAGTGATGTCACTGAAGCTTTCTTT. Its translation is CASRPLMSDVTEAFF.

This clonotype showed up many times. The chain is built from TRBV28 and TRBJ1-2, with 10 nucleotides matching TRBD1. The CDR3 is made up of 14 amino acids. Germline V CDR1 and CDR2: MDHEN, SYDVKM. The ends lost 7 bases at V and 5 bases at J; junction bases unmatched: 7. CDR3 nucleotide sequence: TGTGCCAGCACCCGCGACAGGGGGCCTTATGGCTACACCTTC. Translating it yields CASTRDRGPYGYTF.

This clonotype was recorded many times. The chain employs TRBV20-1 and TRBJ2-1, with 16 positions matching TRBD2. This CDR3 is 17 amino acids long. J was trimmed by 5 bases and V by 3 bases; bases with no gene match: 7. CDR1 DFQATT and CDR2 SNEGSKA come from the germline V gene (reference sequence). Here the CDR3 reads CSASPMGTSGRDNEQFF. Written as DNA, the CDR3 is TGCAGTGCTAGCCCCATGGGGACTAGCGGGAGGGACAATGAGCAGTTCTTC.

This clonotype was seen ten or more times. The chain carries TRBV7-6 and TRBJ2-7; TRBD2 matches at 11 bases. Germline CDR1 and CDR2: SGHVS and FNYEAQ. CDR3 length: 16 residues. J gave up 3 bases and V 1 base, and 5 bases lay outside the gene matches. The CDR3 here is CASSLGAGLADYEQYF. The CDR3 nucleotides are TGTGCCAGCAGCTTAGGGGCGGGACTAGCGGACTACGAGCAGTACTTC.

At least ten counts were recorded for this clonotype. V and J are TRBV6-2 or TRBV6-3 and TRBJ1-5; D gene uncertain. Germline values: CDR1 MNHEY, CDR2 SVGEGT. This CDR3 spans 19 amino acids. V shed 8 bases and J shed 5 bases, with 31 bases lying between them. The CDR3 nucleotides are TGTGCCAGCGGGTCCCTCTTCAAGGGCGCCTTCGGAAGTTATCAGCCCCAGCATTTT. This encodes CASGSLFKGAFGSYQPQHF.

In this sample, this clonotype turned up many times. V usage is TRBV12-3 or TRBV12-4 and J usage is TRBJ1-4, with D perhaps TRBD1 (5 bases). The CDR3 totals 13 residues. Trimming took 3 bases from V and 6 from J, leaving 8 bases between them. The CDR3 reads CASSFGGDEKLFF. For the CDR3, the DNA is TGTGCCAGCAGTTTTGGGGGGGATGAAAAACTGTTTTTT.

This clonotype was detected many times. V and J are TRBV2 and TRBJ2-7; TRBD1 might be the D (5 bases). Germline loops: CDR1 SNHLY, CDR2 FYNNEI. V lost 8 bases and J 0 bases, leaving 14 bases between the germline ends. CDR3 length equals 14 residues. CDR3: CASHMVGVSYEQYF. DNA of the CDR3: TGTGCCAGCCACATGGTAGGGGTCTCCTACGAGCAGTACTTC.

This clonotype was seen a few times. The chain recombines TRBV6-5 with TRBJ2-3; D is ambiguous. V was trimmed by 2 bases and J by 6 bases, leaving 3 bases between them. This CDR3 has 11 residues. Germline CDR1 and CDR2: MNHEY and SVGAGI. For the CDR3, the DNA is TGTGCCAGCAGTTACGGCGATACGCAGTATTTT. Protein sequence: CASSYGDTQYF.

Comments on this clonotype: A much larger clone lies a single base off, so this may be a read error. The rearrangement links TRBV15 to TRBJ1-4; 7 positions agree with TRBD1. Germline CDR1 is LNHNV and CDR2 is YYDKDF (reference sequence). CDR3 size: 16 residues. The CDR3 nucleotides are TGTGTCACCAGCAGTGGCGAGGGACAGCGGGATGAAAAACTGTTTTTT. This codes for CVTSSGEGQRDEKLFF. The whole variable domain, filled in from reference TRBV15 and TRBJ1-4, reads DAMVIQNPRYQVTQFGKPVTLSCSQTLNHNVMYWYQQKSSQAPKLLFHYYDKDFNNEADTPDNFQSRRPNTSFCFLDIRSPGLGDTAMYLCVTSSGEGQRDEKLFFGSGTQLSVL.

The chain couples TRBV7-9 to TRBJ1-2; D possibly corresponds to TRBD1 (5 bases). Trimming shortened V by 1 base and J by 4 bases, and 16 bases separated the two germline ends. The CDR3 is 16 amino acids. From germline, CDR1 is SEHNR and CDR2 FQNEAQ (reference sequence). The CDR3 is CASSLGGGQPLYGYTF. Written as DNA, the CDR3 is TGTGCCAGCAGCTTAGGGGGCGGCCAACCCCTCTATGGCTACACCTTC.

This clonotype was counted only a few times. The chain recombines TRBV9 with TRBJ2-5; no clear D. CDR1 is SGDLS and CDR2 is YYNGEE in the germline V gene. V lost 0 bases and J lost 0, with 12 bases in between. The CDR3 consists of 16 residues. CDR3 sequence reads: CASSVVDQPYQETQYF. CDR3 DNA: TGTGCCAGCAGCGTAGTGGATCAACCGTACCAAGAGACCCAGTACTTC.